Sequencing of this T cell receptor beta chain was carried out in a study of OX40 agonist ivuxolimab in advanced cancers. Study summary: It was permissible to have had prior anti-PD-1, anti-PD-L1 or anti-CTLA-4 therapy, and about 40% had some.

The germline CDR1 and CDR2 sequences are WSHSY and SAAADI. V was pared by 2 bases and J by 0 bases, with 8 bases between. The CDR3 covers 16 residues. TCRdb's copy holds only in-frame clones and misses some; the assay was immunoSEQ multiplex PCR. The table has over 45,000 clones, about 89% seen once. Study results and caveats: Among the lowest levels of clonal expansion were found in partial responders at 0.1-3.0 mg/kg.

On this clone itself: Its antigen is not identified.

This TCR was recovered from an adult with an advanced solid tumor such as melanoma, head and neck, liver or kidney cancer. This sample comprised CD4+ or CD8+ T cells sorted from blood, obtained in a trial of the OX40 agonist ivuxolimab. The chain uses TRBV10-2 and TRBJ1-6; D not resolved. CDR3 loop: CASSESLSSYNSPLHF. In DNA form, the CDR3 reads TGCGCCAGCAGTGAGAGTCTGAGCTCCTATAATTCACCCCTCCACTTT.